This record concerns one T cell receptor (beta chain) sequence. This clonotype showed up many times. Its antigen is unknown. No qualities accompany the bases; no much larger clone lies one base away. The entry originates in a study of T-cell memory formation after mild COVID-19 (dated by TCRdb to 2020 to 2022). Describing the broader study: TCR sequence clusters from the two donors were found to be largely donor specific. T-cell clones expanding and contracting after mild COVID-19 in a couple of donors were tracked by longitudinal TCRalpha and TCRbeta repertoire sequencing. The cohort was made up of two young adult volunteers, one female and one male, who were previously healthy.

The sequencing machine was an Illumina NovaSeq 6000. TCRalpha and TCRbeta cDNA libraries were constructed by 5'RACE with constant-segment primers, with sample barcodes and unique molecular identifiers being introduced. RNA was extracted from every sample with Trizol reagent. Library amplification was performed in two PCR steps, and a second sample barcode and Illumina TruSeq adapters were introduced in the second step. Sequencing of libraries was performed on an Illumina NovaSeq with 2 x 150 bp paired-end reads. The paper's data handling went like this. Reads were demultiplexed and collapsed into UMI-guided consensus sequences with migec v1.2.7. With mixcr v2.1.11, UMI consensuses were aligned to TRA and TRB V and J templates and assembled into clonotypes. A clonotype was counted as expanded or contracted only if both edgeR and NoisET called the change significant, with noise models trained on biological replicates. For edgeR calls, the thresholds were a false discovery rate-adjusted p below 0.01 and a log2 fold-change of 1. As an exploratory analysis of dynamics, max-normalized trajectories of the 1000 most abundant clonotypes were examined by PCA with hierarchical clustering. Separately sequenced CD4+ and CD8+ repertoires were used to assign a CD4 or CD8 phenotype to each responding clone. Clones were called with MiXCR by TCRdb after fastp trimmed the public reads at Q25, and only in-frame beta chains were retained. When rows share a CDR3 protein, they turn into one entry using the most common DNA and genes. TCRdb's processing, not the authors', yielded these V and J calls. For this sample there are 400,000 to 500,000 distinct CDR3 sequences; 15% to 25% appear just once. The ten largest clonotypes hold around 8.4% of the sample.

What the study reported, not specific to this receptor: Only two mild cases were covered by the study, and larger cohorts that include severe cases with pre-infection samples were considered necessary. Balanced CD4/CD8 phenotypes were observed for clones contracting from day 15 to 85, whereas a bias towards CD4+ was observed for a second wave of clones expanding from day 15 to 37. SARS-CoV-2 specificity of the second-wave clones peaking on day 37 was not confirmed. Contracting CD4+ clones were found mainly in CM and EM memory subsets, while CD8+ clones were enriched in EMRA. The detection of some responding clones in pre-infection memory suggests that pre-existing cross-reactive memory T cells joined the SARS-CoV-2 response.

Reading the germline V gene gives CDR1 SGHDT and CDR2 YYEEEE. At the junction V is shortened by 0 bases and J by 2 bases, with 2 bases in between. Its CDR3 holds 12 amino acids, cysteine through phenylalanine. Only the CDR3 DNA stays, 36 bases, in frame from base 1. Ficoll-Paque density gradient centrifugation was used to isolate PBMCs. This clonotype originated in an adult woman who had mild COVID-19 (a few samples of this study predate the infection). The sample titles of this study are shuffled in the database, so cell type and time point are left out; the donor was told from shared clones. The chain joins TRBV5-6 to TRBJ2-5; the D gene remains uncertain. Sequenced sample: PBMCs or a T cell subset sorted from them (not recorded which). The CDR3 protein is CASSLVQETQYF. The nucleotides are TGTGCCAGCAGCTTGGTGCAAGAGACCCAGTACTTC. Reference TRBV5-6 and TRBJ2-5 genes cover what lies past the CDR3, so the full variable domain is DAGVTQSPTHLIKTRGQQVTLRCSPKSGHDTVSWYQQALGQGPQFIFQYYEEEERQRGNFPDRFSGHQFPNYSSELNVNALLLGDSALYLCASSLVQETQYFGPGTRLLVL.